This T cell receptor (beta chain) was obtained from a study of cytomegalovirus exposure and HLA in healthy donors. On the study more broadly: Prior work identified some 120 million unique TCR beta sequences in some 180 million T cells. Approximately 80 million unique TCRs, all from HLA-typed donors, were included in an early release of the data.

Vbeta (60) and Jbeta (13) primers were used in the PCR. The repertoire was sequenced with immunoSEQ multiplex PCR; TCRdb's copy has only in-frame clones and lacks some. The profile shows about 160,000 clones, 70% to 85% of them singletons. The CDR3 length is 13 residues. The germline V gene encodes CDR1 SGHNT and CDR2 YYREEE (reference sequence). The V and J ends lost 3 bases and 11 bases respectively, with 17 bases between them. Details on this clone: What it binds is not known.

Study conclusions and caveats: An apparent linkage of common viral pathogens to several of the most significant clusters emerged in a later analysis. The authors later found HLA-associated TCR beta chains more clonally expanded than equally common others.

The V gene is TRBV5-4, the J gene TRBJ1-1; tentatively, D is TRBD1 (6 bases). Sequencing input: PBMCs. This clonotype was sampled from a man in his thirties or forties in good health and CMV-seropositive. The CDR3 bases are TGTGCCAGCAGCTACCGGGGGGGCAATGTGGCTTTCTTT. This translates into CASSYRGGNVAFF.